The entry below describes one T cell receptor (beta chain). The entry originates in a study of blood T cell repertoires in COVID-19. Study context: Whether acute or convalescent, the COVID-19 samples came from the United States, Italy and Spain. PBMCs, B-cell-depleted T cells, or T cells provided the cDNA or gDNA that made up the material.

Germline CDR1 reads LGHDT; CDR2 reads YNNKEL (reference sequence). Losses at the gene ends were 1 base for V and 1 base for J; bases not matched to a gene: 6. The CDR3 consists of 16 residues. In the authors' methods: Nucleated cell number was recorded as an estimate derived from reference gene primer amplification. TCRdb's table, derived via immunoSEQ multiplex PCR, lists solely in-frame clones and lacks some. That table supplies the V and J calls and clone size; D and trimming were determined from the DNA. Of 150,000 to 200,000 clones listed, about 87% are singletons. Input material: peripheral blood. J is TRBJ2-7 and V is TRBV3-1 (or the pseudogene TRBV3-2); 8 nucleotides line up with TRBD1. The receptor was isolated from a man aged 40-55 years with active or convalescent COVID-19. CDR3 sequence (DNA): TGTGCCAGCAGCCAAGTTTACAGGGGGTTGTCCTACGAGCAGTACTTC. This translates into CASSQVYRGLSYEQYF.